This section outlines one TCR beta chain sequence together with its context. The same CDR3 can be traced to other DNA sequences in this sample. Per the germline V gene, CDR1 is SEHNR and CDR2 is FQNEAQ (reference sequence). The V gene lost 1 base and the J gene lost 7 bases, with 8 bases spanning the gap. The length of the CDR3 is 13 residues. Investigators spread the genomic DNA of each subset evenly over several immunoSEQ plates. Measured with immunoSEQ multiplex PCR; TCRdb has only the in-frame clones, and not every one. Of about 690,000 clones in the sample, about 90% were seen once. The donor population consisted of healthy HIV-negative adults with no recent acute infections or vaccinations. Together with CD45RO+ cells, CCR7-negative CD45RA+ TemRA cells were included in CD8 memory. This specimen belongs to a study of shared clonotypes between healthy human individuals. Looking at the study overall: Ranging from 18 to 49 in age, donors were two women and three men.

V and J are TRBV7-9 and TRBJ2-1; D is ambiguous. Material for sequencing was memory CD8+ T cells from PBMCs. The subset: CD45RO+ cells pooled with CCR7-negative TemRA cells. This TCR was sampled from a man aged 18 to 29 in good health. Some clones in this sample may be carry-over from other donors' samples. CDR3 region: CASSLGSGNEQFF. The CDR3, as DNA: TGTGCCAGCAGCTTAGGAAGTGGGAATGAGCAGTTCTTC. The variable domain in full, with the rest retrieved from reference TRBV7-9 and TRBJ2-1, is DTGVSQNPRHKITKRGQNVTFRCDPISEHNRLYWYRQTLGQGPEFLTYFQNEAQLEKSRLLSDRFSAERPKGSFSTLEIQRTEQGDSAMYLCASSLGSGNEQFFGPGTRLTVL.